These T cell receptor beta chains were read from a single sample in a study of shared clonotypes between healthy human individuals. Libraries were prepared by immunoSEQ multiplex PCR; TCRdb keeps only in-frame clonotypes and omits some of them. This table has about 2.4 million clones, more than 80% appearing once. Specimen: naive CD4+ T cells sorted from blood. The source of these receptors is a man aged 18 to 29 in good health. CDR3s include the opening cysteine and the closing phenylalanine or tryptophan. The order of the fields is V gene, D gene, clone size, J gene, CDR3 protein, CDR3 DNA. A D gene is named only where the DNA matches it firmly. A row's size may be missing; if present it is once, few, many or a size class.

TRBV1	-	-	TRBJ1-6	CTQNRDGQKPLHF	TGCACCCAGAACCGGGACGGACAAAAACCCCTCCACTTT
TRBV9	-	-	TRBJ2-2	CASSARGGSNTGELFF	TGTGCCAGCAGCGCCCGAGGAGGGTCCAACACCGGGGAGCTGTTTTTT
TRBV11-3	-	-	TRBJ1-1	CASSSQGVETEAFF	TGTGCCAGCAGCTCCCAGGGAGTTGAAACTGAAGCTTTCTTT
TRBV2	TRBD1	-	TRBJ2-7	CASTGQGGIYEQYF	TGTGCCAGCACTGGACAGGGGGGCATCTACGAGCAGTACTTC
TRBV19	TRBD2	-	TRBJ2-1	CATGLADYNEQFF	TGTGCCACTGGACTAGCGGACTACAATGAGCAGTTCTTC
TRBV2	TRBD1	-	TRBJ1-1	CASSRTGGLTEAFF	TGTGCCAGCAGTCGGACAGGGGGCCTCACTGAAGCTTTCTTT
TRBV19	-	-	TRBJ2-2	CASSIGQFNTGELFF	TGTGCCAGTAGTATTGGACAGTTTAACACCGGGGAGCTGTTTTTT
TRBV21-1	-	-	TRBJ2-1	CASNRSPGDEQFF	TGTGCCAGTAACCGCTCCCCGGGCGATGAGCAGTTCTTC
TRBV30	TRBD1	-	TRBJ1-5	CAWSSGTGLNQPQHF	TGTGCCTGGAGTTCCGGGACAGGGCTAAATCAGCCCCAGCATTTT
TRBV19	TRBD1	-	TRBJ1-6	CASSTMGQGLDSPLHF	TGTGCCAGTAGTACCATGGGACAGGGGTTGGATTCACCCCTCCACTTT
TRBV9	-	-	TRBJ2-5	CASSEGPGVLETQYF	TGTGCCAGCAGCGAGGGCCCAGGGGTGTTAGAGACCCAGTACTTC
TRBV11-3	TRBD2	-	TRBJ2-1	CASSQTGTSGNNEQFF	TGTGCCAGCAGCCAGACCGGGACTAGCGGGAACAATGAGCAGTTCTTC
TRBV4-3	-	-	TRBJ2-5	CASSQEKTKETQYF	TGCGCCAGCAGCCAAGAAAAGACTAAGGAGACCCAGTACTTC
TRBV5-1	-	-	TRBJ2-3	CASSLAPTGSTDTQYF	TGCGCCAGCAGCTTGGCCCCGACAGGTAGCACAGATACGCAGTATTTT
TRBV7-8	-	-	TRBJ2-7	CASSLAGLGDEQYF	TGTGCCAGCAGCTTAGCAGGCTTGGGGGACGAGCAGTACTTC
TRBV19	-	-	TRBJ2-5	CASSIGHPASRQYF	TGTGCCAGTAGTATTGGGCATCCGGCCTCAAGGCAGTACTTC
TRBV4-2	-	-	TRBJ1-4	CASSLSGATNEKLFF	TGTGCCAGCAGCTTGTCCGGGGCAACTAATGAAAAACTGTTTTTT
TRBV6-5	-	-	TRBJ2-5	CASSPWGVETQYF	TGTGCCAGCAGCCCATGGGGGGTAGAGACCCAGTACTTC
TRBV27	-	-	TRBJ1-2	CASSRTDGNYGYTF	TGTGCCAGCAGTCGGACGGACGGAAACTATGGCTACACCTTC
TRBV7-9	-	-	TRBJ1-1	CASSPEGRNTEAFF	TGTGCCAGCAGCCCGGAAGGTCGTAACACTGAAGCTTTCTTT
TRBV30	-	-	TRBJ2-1	CAWTRGAFNEQFF	TGTGCCTGGACCAGGGGAGCCTTCAATGAGCAGTTCTTC
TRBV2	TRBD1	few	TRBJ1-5	CASEGQGYQPQHF	TGTGCCAGCGAGGGACAGGGCTATCAGCCCCAGCATTTT
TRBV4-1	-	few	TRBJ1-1	CASSQVGRNTEAFF	TGCGCCAGCAGCCAAGTAGGACGGAACACTGAAGCTTTCTTT
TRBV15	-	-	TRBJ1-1	CATSREAGRTEAFF	TGTGCCACCAGCAGAGAGGCGGGGCGAACTGAAGCTTTCTTT
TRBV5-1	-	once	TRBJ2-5	CASSSGTTGEQYF	TGCGCCAGCAGCTCCGGGACTACAGGGGAGCAGTACTTC
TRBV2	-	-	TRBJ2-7	CASSELATFSYEQYF	TGTGCCAGCAGTGAGTTGGCAACGTTTTCTTACGAGCAGTACTTC
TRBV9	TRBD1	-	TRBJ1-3	CASSGGTGAGNTIYF	TGTGCCAGCAGCGGTGGGACAGGGGCTGGAAACACCATATATTTT
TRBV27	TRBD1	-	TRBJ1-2	CARPRRGRVVDGYTF	TGTGCCAGACCCAGAAGGGGGCGCGTAGTGGATGGCTACACCTTC
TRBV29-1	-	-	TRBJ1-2	CSVEVPGPRDGYTF	TGCAGCGTTGAAGTTCCAGGGCCAAGGGATGGCTACACCTTC
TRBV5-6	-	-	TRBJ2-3	CASSLLIVSRDTQYF	TGTGCCAGCAGCTTACTAATCGTATCTAGAGATACGCAGTATTTT
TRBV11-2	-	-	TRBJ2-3	CASSPSSGDTQYF	TGTGCCAGCAGCCCTTCTTCGGGAGATACGCAGTATTTT
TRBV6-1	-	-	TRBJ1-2	CASSEPGHLYGYTF	TGTGCCAGCAGTGAGCCGGGACACCTCTATGGCTACACCTTC
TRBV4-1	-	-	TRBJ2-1	CASSQREGIVYNEQFF	TGCGCCAGCAGCCAAAGAGAAGGAATAGTCTACAATGAGCAGTTCTTC
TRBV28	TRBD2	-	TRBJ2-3	CASTGSGGIPDTQYF	TGTGCCAGCACCGGAAGCGGGGGAATTCCAGATACGCAGTATTTT
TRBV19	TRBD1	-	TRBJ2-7	CASSIGDRTSEQYF	TGTGCCAGTAGTATTGGGGACAGAACGTCCGAGCAGTACTTC
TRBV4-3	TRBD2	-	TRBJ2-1	CASSQETSGGSVYNEQFF	TGCGCCAGCAGCCAAGAAACTAGCGGGGGCAGTGTCTACAATGAGCAGTTCTTC
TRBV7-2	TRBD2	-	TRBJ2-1	CASSLDWTSLREQFF	TGTGCCAGCAGCTTAGACTGGACTAGTCTACGTGAGCAGTTCTTC